These 29 T cell receptor beta chains came from one sample sequenced in a study of CD8+CD57+ T cells in acquired aplastic anemia. The template used for profiling TCR beta VDJ and CDR3 was genomic DNA. TCRdb processed the reads anew with MiXCR; each CDR3 protein has one entry. The sample carries hundreds of thousands of distinct CDR3 sequences, roughly 64% recorded once. Specimen: sorted CD4+, CD8+, or CD8+CD57+ T cells (not recorded which) from PBMCs. All receptors derive from a human donor in good health, serving as a control.

To note about this clonotype: At one boundary the junction diverges from the germline segment, which might be a read error. J is TRBJ1-6 and V is TRBV7-2; D might be TRBD1 (6 bases). Germline V CDR1 and CDR2: SGHTA, FQGNSA. The CDR3 is 15 residues long. CDR3 sequence: CASSLQQGYNSPLHF. The CDR3 DNA reads TGCGCCAGCAGCCTACAGCAGGGGTATAATTCGCCCCTCCACTTT.

This clonotype was found many times. A much larger clone is a single base away; this may be a read error. This rearrangement joins TRBV10-3 to TRBJ2-7, with 8 bases identical to TRBD2. Germline CDR1 is ENHRY and CDR2 is SYGVKD. The CDR3 has 13 amino acids. V was pared by 11 bases and J by 5 bases, with 11 bases of the junction left unmatched. The CDR3 is CAVGGARGDEQYF. Written as DNA, the CDR3 is TGTGCCGTCGGGGGGGCGCGGGGCGACGAGCAGTACTTC.

As concerns this clonotype: At one boundary the junction diverges from the germline segment, which might be a read error. The chain combines TRBV7-3 with TRBJ2-7, with 7 positions matching TRBD1. Germline V lookup: CDR1 SGHTA, CDR2 FQGTGA. CDR3 length: 14 residues. The CDR3 DNA reads TGTGCCAGCAGCTCAAAAGGGGGCCCGAACGAGGAGTACTTC. Its translation: CASSSKGGPNEEYF.

This chain uses TRBV7-8 with TRBJ1-6; TRBD1 matches 9 bases. The CDR3 loop spans 15 amino acids. Trimming at V came to 3 bases and at J to 10 bases, leaving 7 bases not matched to a gene. Germline V CDR1 and CDR2: SGHVS, FQNEAQ. The chain's CDR3 is CASSLLGQGDSPLHF. In DNA, the CDR3 is TGTGCCAGCAGCTTGTTGGGACAGGGCGACTCACCCCTCCACTTT.

This rearrangement joins TRBV25-1 to TRBJ2-1; 9 bases line up with TRBD1. CDR3 length: 15 residues. V shed 3 bases, J shed 5 bases, and the junction held 5 bases outside the gene matches. The germline gives CDR1 MGHDK, CDR2 SYGVNS. The DNA for the CDR3 is TGTGCCAGCAGTGATCCGGGACAGGGCAACAATGAGCAGTTCTTC. As protein: CASSDPGQGNNEQFF. The complete variable domain, with remaining parts taken from reference TRBV25-1 and TRBJ2-1, reads EADIYQTPRYLVIGTGKKITLECSQTMGHDKMYWYQQDPGMELHLIHYSYGVNSTEKGDLSSESTVSRIRTEHFPLTLESARPSHTSQYLCASSDPGQGNNEQFFGPGTRLTVL.

Remarks on this clonotype: The conserved closing phenylalanine or tryptophan is absent in this CDR3, likely reflecting a read error. Because the CDR3's place on the DNA is in doubt, the DNA is left out and the CDR3 is given as listed by TCRdb. The chain combines TRBV7-9 with TRBJ1-6; whether TRBD1, the table's D call, matches the DNA was not checked. Both ends counted, the CDR3 spans 13 residues. Germline V CDR1 and CDR2: SEHNR, FQNEAQ (reference sequence). The CDR3 is CASSFRQNNSPLH.

V gene TRBV7-2 combines with J gene TRBJ2-7, with TRBD2 matching over 8 bases. J gave up 2 bases and V 3 bases, and 6 bases lay outside the gene matches. This CDR3 has 15 amino acids. The germline gives CDR1 SGHTA, CDR2 FQGNSA. DNA of the CDR3: TGTGCCAGCAGCTTGAAGACTAGCGAAACCTACGAGCAGTACTTC. This sequence encodes CASSLKTSETYEQYF.

A note on this clonotype: This may come from a read error, since a much larger clone is one base off. The chain links TRBV6-1 to TRBJ1-1; 7 bases are shared with TRBD1. CDR3 length: 14 residues. Germline V gene data show CDR1 as MNHNS and CDR2 as SASEGT. J lost 6 bases, V lost 2 bases, and 6 bases had no gene match. The CDR3 region is CASSETGEGPEAFF. In nucleotides, the CDR3 is TGTGCCAGCAGTGAAACAGGGGAAGGGCCTGAAGCTTTCTTT.

In its sample, this clonotype was seen many times. The genes are TRBV4-1 and TRBJ2-3; TRBD1 might be the D (5 bases). Germline CDR1 and CDR2: MGHRA and YSYEKL. V lost 1 base, J lost 2 bases, and 13 bases lay in between. The CDR3 covers 16 residues. In DNA form, the CDR3 reads TGCGCCAGCAGCCAAGGACAGATCGGTACCACAGATACGCAGTATTTT. Its translation is CASSQGQIGTTDTQYF.

The V call is TRBV20-1, the J call TRBJ2-1; TRBD2 agrees at 14 bases. After removal of 6 bases from V and 11 bases from J, the junction contained 6 bases not matched to a gene. CDR1 is DFQATT and CDR2 is SNEGSKA in the germline V gene (reference sequence). The CDR3 is 13 amino acids. The CDR3 coding sequence is TGCAGTGCCACGGGACTAGCGGGGGTCCAGCAGTTCTTC. Amino acids: CSATGLAGVQQFF.

To note about this clonotype: Being one base from a much bigger clone, this may be a read error. V is TRBV30 and J is TRBJ1-6; D may be TRBD1 (6 bases). Trimming cost V 2 bases and J 6 bases, with 17 bases left between them. The germline CDR1 and CDR2 sequences are GTSNPN and SVGIG (reference sequence). The CDR3 length is 16 residues. CDR3 in amino acids: CAWSIGGRGPNSPLHF. The CDR3 nucleotides read TGTGCCTGGAGTATTGGGGGGCGCGGGCCTAATTCACCCCTCCACTTT. The variable domain in full, completed from reference TRBV30 and TRBJ1-6, reads SQTIHQWPATLVQPVGSPLSLECTVEGTSNPNLYWYRQAAGRGLQLLFYSVGIGQISSEVPQNLSASRPQDRQFILSSKKLLLSDSGFYLCAWSIGGRGPNSPLHFGNGTRLTVT.

This clonotype showed up many times. V gene TRBV2 combines with J gene TRBJ2-5, with 7 bases that match TRBD1. The germline CDR1 and CDR2 sequences are SNHLY and FYNNEI. The CDR3 extends over 12 amino acids. V shed 6 bases and J 5 bases; nucleotides not matched to a gene: 3. CDR3 loop: CASSRQGETQYF. CDR3 DNA: TGTGCCAGCAGCAGACAGGGTGAGACCCAGTACTTC. Drawing the rest from reference TRBV2 and TRBJ2-5, the complete variable domain is EPEVTQTPSHQVTQMGQEVILRCVPISNHLYFYWYRQILGQKVEFLVSFYNNEISEKSEIFDDQFSVERPDGSNFTLKIRSTKLEDSAMYFCASSRQGETQYFGPGTRLLVL.

Concerning this clonotype: An end of the junction differs from the germline gene, which may be a read error. The V gene is TRBV7-8, the J gene TRBJ1-2; tentative D call: TRBD1 (5 bases). The CDR3 contains 16 residues. Germline lookup yields CDR1 SGHVS and CDR2 FQNEAQ. The CDR3 bases are TGTGCCATCAGCAGAGATAGGGGCTGGTATAACTATGGCTACACCTTC. The encoded protein is CAISRDRGWYNYGYTF.

The J gene is TRBJ2-5, the V gene TRBV7-4; TRBD1 or TRBD2 may be the D gene (5 bases each). This CDR3 contains 15 residues. Trimming stripped 1 base from V and 10 bases from J, with 19 bases between. Germline CDR1 and CDR2: SGHVT and SQSDAQ. In DNA, the CDR3 is TGTGCCAGCAGCTTAGTGGCAGGGAGCGAGACGTTCCAGTACTTC. Translating gives CASSLVAGSETFQYF.

The V call is TRBV2, the J call TRBJ2-7; D assignment may be TRBD1 or TRBD2 (5 bases each). The CDR3 runs to 14 residues. Trimming took off 8 bases at V and 3 bases at J, with 17 bases between the two ends. Germline-derived CDR1 and CDR2 are SNHLY and FYNNEI. The CDR3 DNA reads TGTGCCAGCTCCCCCGGGGCAGCCTGCTACGAGCAGTACTTC. Protein sequence: CASSPGAACYEQYF.

This chain connects TRBV2 to TRBJ1-6; D ambiguous. The DNA end is more similar to TRBJ1-5, so the J call may be wrong. The CDR3 spans 13 residues. Per germline, CDR1 SNHLY and CDR2 FYNNEI. CDR3 loop: CASTAGVDQPQHF. CDR3 sequence (DNA): TGTGCCAGCACCGCGGGCGTTGACCAGCCCCAGCATTTT.

This clonotype has ten or more counts. The chain recombines TRBV6-1 with TRBJ2-7; 8 positions agree with TRBD1. The CDR3 is 15 amino acids. The ends lost 6 bases at V and 9 bases at J; junction bases unmatched: 16. Germline V gene data show CDR1 as MNHNS and CDR2 as SASEGT. The CDR3 DNA reads as TGTGCCAGCAGCCCGGTAGGGCAGGGGGCAGGGGGGCAGTACTTC. It is translated as CASSPVGQGAGGQYF.

V is TRBV7-3 and J is TRBJ2-7; D not certain. The CDR3 has 12 residues. Trimming shortened V by 2 bases and J by 10 bases, and 12 bases separated the two germline ends. The germline gives CDR1 SGHTA, CDR2 FQGTGA. The CDR3 spells CASSLQANAQYF. Here the CDR3 DNA reads TGTGCCAGCAGCTTACAGGCGAACGCTCAGTACTTC.

Regarding this clonotype: Because the CDR3 is missing its conserved closing phenylalanine or tryptophan, this is likely a read error. No DNA is shown, since the ends of the CDR3 on it are uncertain; the CDR3 is the one TCRdb lists. CDR3 amino acids: CASSGAGGTEAIV. The chain links TRBV9 to TRBJ1-1; the table's D call TRBD1 went unverified against the DNA. In germline, CDR1 is SGDLS, CDR2 YYNGEE. The CDR3 extends over 13 residues, inclusive of both ends.

On this clonotype: This could be a read error, since a much larger clone is one nucleotide away. V gene TRBV7-9 combines with J gene TRBJ2-5, with D possibly TRBD2 on 6 matching bases. Deletions cut 7 bases from V and 9 bases from J, with 18 bases between. The CDR3 runs to 13 residues. Germline CDR1 and CDR2: SEHNR and FQNEAQ (reference sequence). CDR3 nucleotide sequence: TGTGCCAGCACCTACTCCCAGTGGGAGGCCCAGTACTTC. It codes for CASTYSQWEAQYF.

This clonotype appeared once. A much larger clone sits a single nucleotide away, making a read error possible. J is TRBJ2-2 and V is TRBV6-1, with 9 bases lining up with TRBD1. The CDR3 contains 17 residues. CDR1 is MNHNS, CDR2 SASEGT, per germline. The CDR3 coding sequence is TGTGCCAGCAGCCTACAGGGGGCAGGGGGGAACACCAGGGAGCTGTTTTTT. Its protein product is CASSLQGAGGNTRELFF.

This clonotype was counted many times. The CDR3 DNA follows: TGTGCCAGCAGTGGGGCCAGGGTAGGCACTGAAGCTTTCTTT. Encoded protein: CASSGARVGTEAFF. V and J are TRBV2 and TRBJ1-1; D perhaps matches TRBD1 (5 bases). This CDR3 comprises 14 residues. Germline CDR1 reads SNHLY; CDR2 reads FYNNEI. Deletions cut 4 bases from V and 4 bases from J, with 13 bases between.

The chain uses TRBV3-1 and TRBJ1-5; D possibly corresponds to TRBD1 (5 bases). Germline assignment: CDR1 LGHDT and CDR2 YNNKEL (reference sequence). The length of the CDR3 is 15 residues. The V end lost 6 bases, the J end lost 4 bases, and 16 bases lay between the germline ends. The CDR3: CASSQYKTANQPQHF. In nucleotides, the CDR3 is TGTGCCAGCAGTCAATATAAGACAGCTAATCAGCCCCAGCATTTT. Based on the CDR3 plus reference TRBV3-1 and TRBJ1-5, the full variable domain is DTAVSQTPKYLVTQMGNDKSIKCEQNLGHDTMYWYKQDSKKFLKIMFSYNNKELIINETVPNRFSPKSPDKAHLNLHINSLELGDSAVYFCASSQYKTANQPQHFGDGTRLSIL.

The rearrangement links TRBV7-3 to TRBJ2-1; the D gene is possibly TRBD2 (7 bases). Per the germline V gene, CDR1 is SGHTA and CDR2 is FQGTGA. The CDR3 has 15 amino acids. The germline V and J ends were trimmed by 2 bases and 16 bases, with 24 bases remaining between them. This chain's CDR3 is CASSLRGAETQYFFF. CDR3 in DNA: TGTGCCAGCAGCTTACGGGGGGCGGAGACCCAGTACTTCTTCTTC.

V and J are TRBV12-3 or TRBV12-4 and TRBJ2-7; D is undetermined. The V and J ends lost 5 bases and 4 bases respectively, with 9 bases between them. The CDR3 spans 12 residues. CDR3 nucleotides: TGTGCCAGCAGTCGTTTTCTATACGAGCAGTACTTC. Amino acids: CASSRFLYEQYF.

This clonotype was seen repeatedly, ten times or more. V is TRBV3-1 and J is TRBJ2-3; a weak D match, TRBD1 (6 bases). The CDR3 runs to 13 residues. The V gene's germline CDR1 is LGHDT and CDR2 YNNKEL (reference sequence). V lost 4 bases, J lost 4 bases, and 9 bases lay in between. CDR3 protein: CASSRSGADTQYF. CDR3 DNA: TGTGCCAGCAGCCGGTCAGGGGCAGATACGCAGTATTTT.

This chain joins TRBV19 and TRBJ2-6, with D unclear. This CDR3 region has 16 residues. Germline V CDR1 and CDR2: LNHDA, SQIVND (reference sequence). V dropped 5 bases and J dropped 2 bases, with 13 bases sitting between them. The CDR3: CASSSRTLTGANVLTF. The CDR3 coding sequence is TGTGCCAGTAGTTCCCGGACCCTTACTGGGGCCAACGTCCTGACTTTC. The full variable domain, with the rest looked up from reference TRBV19 and TRBJ2-6, is DGGITQSPKYLFRKEGQNVTLSCEQNLNHDAMYWYRQDPGQGLRLIYYSQIVNDFQKGDIAEGYSVSREKKESFPLTVTSAQKNPTAFYLCASSSRTLTGANVLTFGAGSRLTVL.

Turning to this clonotype: This may be a read error: a much more frequent sequence differs by one nucleotide. Since the CDR3 does not end with the conserved phenylalanine or tryptophan, this likely comes from a read error. The chain employs TRBV7-3 and TRBJ2-2, with unresolved D. Trimming shortened V by 5 bases and J by 6 bases, and 7 bases separated the two germline ends. Germline loops: CDR1 SGHTA, CDR2 FQGTGA. This CDR3 is 12 amino acids long. CDR3 in amino acids: CASSRGPGELFL. Here the CDR3 DNA reads TGTGCCAGCAGCCGAGGCCCCGGGGAGCTGTTTCTT.

The rearrangement uses TRBV12-3 or TRBV12-4 and TRBJ2-1, with TRBD2 matching over 8 bases. Trimming removed 7 bases from V and 5 bases from J; junction bases left unmatched: 7. The CDR3 covers 14 residues. CDR3 in amino acids: CASTPAGVDNEQFF. The CDR3 coding sequence is TGTGCCAGCACCCCAGCGGGGGTAGACAATGAGCAGTTCTTC.